What follows are 29 T cell receptor beta chains derived from one specimen sequenced in a study of response to subunit inactivated influenza vaccine. TCRdb called the RT-PCR reads again in MiXCR, with one record for every CDR3 protein. Of about 240,000 distinct CDR3 sequences listed, 10% to 15% are singletons. Sample: non-naive T cells sorted from PBMCs, taken 14 to 15 days before vaccination. Receptors were obtained from a man between 50 and 59 years old who received an inactivated influenza vaccine.

This clonotype showed up just a few times. The CDR3 is CASSLAVISGSGDTQYF. The CDR3 DNA sequence: TGCGCCAGCAGCTTGGCCGTTATTAGCGGGAGTGGAGATACGCAGTATTTT. The V and J genes are TRBV5-1 and TRBJ2-3, with 9 bases aligning to TRBD2. Germline V gene sequence: CDR1 SGHRS, CDR2 YFSETQ. The junction had 10 bases not matched to a gene; V was cut back by 0 bases and J by 5 bases. The length of the CDR3 is 17 residues.

The chain combines TRBV4-1 with TRBJ1-1, with unresolved D. Trimming removed 7 bases from V and 4 bases from J, with 19 bases in between. Germline CDR1 and CDR2: MGHRA and YSYEKL. This CDR3 contains 15 residues. For the CDR3, the DNA is TGCGCCAGCACCCGGGATGGCCTGGGCGGCACTGAAGCTTTCTTT. Translation gives CASTRDGLGGTEAFF.

This clonotype was seen only a few times. This chain uses TRBV18 with TRBJ2-2, with D possibly being TRBD2 (6 bases). From germline, CDR1 is KGHSH and CDR2 LQKENI. The CDR3 runs 16 residues. V was pared by 3 bases and J by 3 bases, with 14 bases between. The CDR3 loop is CASSPQMGTHTGELFF. The CDR3 nucleotides read TGTGCCAGCTCACCGCAGATGGGGACTCACACCGGGGAGCTGTTTTTT.

This clonotype was detected a few times. V usage is TRBV29-1 and J usage is TRBJ1-4, with D perhaps matching TRBD1 (5 bases). Germline V gives CDR1 SQVTM, CDR2 ANQGSEA. V was shortened by 6 bases and J by 4 bases, with 9 bases between the two germline ends. The CDR3 length is 12 residues. The chain's CDR3 is CSVQGSNEKLFF. The CDR3 DNA reads TGCAGCGTCCAGGGAAGTAATGAAAAACTGTTTTTT.

This clonotype came up many times. CDR3 protein: CASSQYGVNNEQFF. The CDR3 bases are TGTGCCAGCAGCCAATACGGGGTAAACAATGAGCAGTTCTTC. The rearrangement joins TRBV4-2 to TRBJ2-1, with a tentative D call TRBD2 (5 bases). CDR3 length: 14 residues. Trimming stripped 2 bases from V and 5 bases from J, with 10 bases between. Germline CDR1 is LGHNA and CDR2 is YNFKEQ.

This clonotype was recorded many times. The CDR3 DNA is TGTGCCAGCAGTCGACAAGAGACCCAGTACTTC. Its translation: CASSRQETQYF. The chain couples TRBV2 to TRBJ2-5; no clear D gene. CDR3 length equals 11 residues. V was cut by 5 bases and J by 2 bases, with 3 bases left in between. Germline assignment: CDR1 SNHLY and CDR2 FYNNEI.

This chain uses TRBV24-1 with TRBJ1-6; maybe TRBD1 (5 bases). Germline CDR1 reads KGHDR; CDR2 reads SFDVKD. The CDR3 consists of 16 residues. V lost 0 bases to trimming and J lost 7 bases, with 12 bases between them. The CDR3, as DNA: TGTGCCACCAGTGATTTGATAGGGGTTTGGAATTCACCCCTCCACTTT. Protein: CATSDLIGVWNSPLHF.

This clonotype was seen only a few times. The chain links TRBV6-2 or TRBV6-3 to TRBJ2-1; D possibly uses TRBD1 or TRBD2 (5 bases each). The ends were cut back, 4 bases at V and 3 bases at J, with 28 bases in the middle. The CDR3 runs to 20 residues. Germline-derived CDR1 and CDR2 are MNHEY and SVGEGT. CDR3 sequence (DNA): TGTGCCAGCAGTTCCGACCGAGGGACGGTAGCCGGGACGCTCTACAATGAGCAGTTCTTC. Translating gives CASSSDRGTVAGTLYNEQFF.

Remarks on this clonotype: This may be a read error, as it is one base from a much larger clone. The V call is TRBV30, the J call TRBJ1-5; tentative D call: TRBD1 (6 bases). The CDR3 contains 17 residues. The germline CDR1 and CDR2 sequences are GTSNPN and SVGIG (reference sequence). The CDR3, as DNA: TGTGCCTGTAGTGTAGGCCGGACAGCCCGGGGCAATCAGCCCCAGCATTTT. Translation gives CACSVGRTARGNQPQHF.

The chain couples TRBV3-1 to TRBJ1-4; D ambiguous. Trimming removed 8 bases from V and 4 bases from J, with 17 bases in between. Germline V lookup: CDR1 LGHDT, CDR2 YNNKEL (reference sequence). The CDR3 has 15 amino acids. The CDR3 nucleotides read TGTGCCAGCTGCAAAGAGCCGACGGTTAATGAAAAACTGTTTTTT. Translating it yields CASCKEPTVNEKLFF.

This clonotype has a count of ten or more. The V and J genes are TRBV7-6 and TRBJ1-3; 8 bases are shared with TRBD1. The germline V gene has CDR1 SGHVS and CDR2 FNYEAQ. The CDR3 extends over 14 amino acids. V lost 3 bases to trimming and J lost 4 bases; unmatched junction nucleotides: 2. CDR3 nucleotide sequence: TGTGCCAGCAGCTTGACAGGGGCGGGAAACACCATATATTTT. It translates to CASSLTGAGNTIYF.

V and J are TRBV7-9 and TRBJ1-3; 7 bases match TRBD1. In germline, CDR1 is SEHNR, CDR2 FQNEAQ (reference sequence). This CDR3 spans 15 amino acids. After removal of 6 bases from V and 0 bases from J, the junction contained 5 bases not matched to a gene. CDR3 DNA: TGTGCCAGCAGGCGACAGGGTGACTCTGGAAACACCATATATTTT. Its translation is CASRRQGDSGNTIYF.

The CDR3 DNA sequence: TGTGCCAGCAGCCAAGATCCGGGTTATTCACCCCTCCACTTT. Its translation is CASSQDPGYSPLHF. This sequence joins TRBV14 and TRBJ1-6, with no clear D. Germline V lookup: CDR1 SGHDN, CDR2 FVKESK. Trimming took off 0 bases at V and 8 bases at J, with 8 bases between the two ends. The length of the CDR3 is 14 residues.

This clonotype was detected a few times. The V call is TRBV6-1, the J call TRBJ1-4; 7 positions match TRBD1. The CDR3 contains 16 residues. CDR1 and CDR2 from the germline V gene are MNHNS and SASEGT. V shed 6 bases, J shed 0 bases, and the junction held 7 bases outside the gene matches. As DNA, the CDR3 is TGTGCCAGCAGATCGAGGGGGCAGGCAACTAATGAAAAACTGTTTTTT. Translated: CASRSRGQATNEKLFF.

This clonotype has more than one count but fewer than ten. The chain has TRBV20-1 and TRBJ2-7; TRBD1 matches 9 bases. The germline V gene encodes CDR1 DFQATT and CDR2 SNEGSKA (reference sequence). This CDR3 region has 16 residues. Germline trimming cut 3 bases from V and 6 bases from J; bases unmatched to any gene: 15. The CDR3 is CSARGQFDRGKGEQYF. DNA of the CDR3: TGCAGTGCTAGGGGACAATTTGACAGGGGGAAAGGCGAGCAGTACTTC.

This clonotype was detected ten times or more. The chain couples TRBV10-3 to TRBJ2-2; 9 positions agree with TRBD2. Germline trimming cut 4 bases from V and 5 bases from J; bases unmatched to any gene: 8. The CDR3 length is 16 residues. CDR1 is ENHRY and CDR2 is SYGVKD in the germline V gene. DNA of the CDR3: TGTGCCATCAGTGGAGGTAGCGGGAGAGAGACCGGGGAGCTGTTTTTT. Protein sequence: CAISGGSGRETGELFF.

This clonotype was recorded many times. The chain is built from TRBV4-2 and TRBJ1-5, with D perhaps TRBD1 (5 bases). With 2 bases removed from V and 4 bases from J, the gap between germline ends came to 12 bases. The germline V gene has CDR1 LGHNA and CDR2 YNFKEQ. The CDR3 consists of 15 residues. For the CDR3, the DNA is TGTGCCAGCAGCCAACTCCAGGGCCCGAATCAGCCCCAGCATTTT. It is translated as CASSQLQGPNQPQHF.

The chain joins TRBV15 to TRBJ2-1, with 8 bases aligning to TRBD2. V shed 9 bases and J 7 bases; nucleotides not matched to a gene: 11. The germline V gene has CDR1 LNHNV and CDR2 YYDKDF (reference sequence). The CDR3 runs to 14 residues. The CDR3 bases are TGTGCCACTACGAACGGGGGGGGCCGTAATGAGCAGTTCTTC. Protein: CATTNGGGRNEQFF. The entire variable domain, with the rest obtained from reference TRBV15 and TRBJ2-1, is as follows: DAMVIQNPRYQVTQFGKPVTLSCSQTLNHNVMYWYQQKSSQAPKLLFHYYDKDFNNEADTPDNFQSRRPNTSFCFLDIRSPGLGDTAMYLCATTNGGGRNEQFFGPGTRLTVL.

This clonotype appeared a few times. The chain has TRBV7-3 and TRBJ2-3, with D maybe TRBD1 (5 bases). CDR3 size: 13 residues. Trimming cost V 3 bases and J 4 bases, with 8 bases left between them. Germline V gene sequence: CDR1 SGHTA, CDR2 FQGTGA. The CDR3 protein is CASSFDRADTQYF. CDR3 nucleotide sequence: TGTGCCAGCAGCTTCGACAGAGCAGATACGCAGTATTTT. Supplemented by reference TRBV7-3 and TRBJ2-3, the full variable domain reads GAGVSQTPSNKVTEKGKYVELRCDPISGHTALYWYRQSLGQGPEFLIYFQGTGAADDSGLPNDRFFAVRPEGSVSTLKIQRTERGDSAVYLCASSFDRADTQYFGPGTRLTVL.

This chain connects TRBV3-1 to TRBJ2-6, with a weak D call TRBD1 (5 bases). Germline CDR1 LGHDT, CDR2 YNNKEL (reference sequence). V was shortened by 1 base and J by 0 bases, with 7 bases between the two germline ends. This CDR3 region has 16 residues. CDR3 loop: CASSQGQISGANVLTF. In DNA, the CDR3 is TGTGCCAGCAGCCAAGGACAGATCTCTGGGGCCAACGTCCTGACTTTC.

There are a few counts of this clonotype. The gene calls are TRBV6-1 and TRBJ1-4; TRBD1 aligns across 8 bases. CDR1 MNHNS and CDR2 SASEGT come from the germline V gene. The trim removed 5 bases at V and 10 bases at J, leaving 9 bases unmatched. The CDR3 totals 14 residues. The CDR3 region is CASSTGGGFGKLFF. The CDR3, as DNA: TGTGCCAGCAGTACAGGGGGGGGATTTGGAAAACTGTTTTTT.

This clonotype was recorded a few times. This chain connects TRBV11-2 to TRBJ2-3, with 10 bases matching TRBD2. The CDR3 spans 18 residues. J was trimmed by 0 bases and V by 7 bases; bases with no gene match: 13. CDR1 SGHAT and CDR2 FQNNGV come from the germline V gene. The CDR3: CASKAKLAGATSTDTQYF. CDR3 sequence (DNA): TGTGCCAGCAAAGCCAAGCTAGCGGGGGCGACTAGCACAGATACGCAGTATTTT.

The V call is TRBV20-1, the J call TRBJ2-3, with no clear D. Trimming cost V 3 bases and J 4 bases, with 23 bases left between them. The CDR3 contains 17 residues. Germline lookup yields CDR1 DFQATT and CDR2 SNEGSKA (reference sequence). CDR3 in amino acids: CSARVAPGSPGADTQYF. The CDR3 DNA is TGCAGTGCTAGGGTAGCTCCCGGGTCCCCTGGGGCAGATACGCAGTATTTT.

In this sample, this clonotype turned up many times. This sequence joins TRBV20-1 and TRBJ1-2; D might be TRBD1 (5 bases). In germline, CDR1 is DFQATT, CDR2 SNEGSKA (reference sequence). The CDR3 covers 12 residues. Trimming took 5 bases from V and 1 from J, leaving 8 bases between them. DNA for the CDR3: TGCAGTGCTGGGCAGGGTAACTATGGCTACACCTTC. This gives the protein CSAGQGNYGYTF.

This clonotype has at least ten counts. The chain uses TRBV12-3 or TRBV12-4 and TRBJ2-3; D is unresolved. CDR3 length: 12 amino acids. The V gene lost 3 bases and the J gene lost 8 bases, with 9 bases spanning the gap. Written as DNA, the CDR3 is TGTGCCAGCAGTTTCTCTGGTGGTACGCAGTATTTT. Encoded protein: CASSFSGGTQYF.

This clonotype showed up many times. The chain uses TRBV24-1 and TRBJ2-7; D unresolved. Germline CDR1 reads KGHDR; CDR2 reads SFDVKD. The CDR3 covers 13 residues. The V gene lost 4 bases and the J gene lost 2 bases, with 8 bases spanning the gap. In DNA form, the CDR3 reads TGTGCCACCAGTGAGGCCGGTACCTACGAGCAGTACTTC. It yields the protein CATSEAGTYEQYF.

This clonotype was seen a handful of times. The chain is built from TRBV5-1 and TRBJ2-3, with D unresolved. Germline V gene data show CDR1 as SGHRS and CDR2 as YFSETQ. This CDR3 is built from 14 residues. Trimming pared 8 bases from V and 2 bases from J, leaving 15 bases between. CDR3 residues: CASGPGPLTDTQYF. The DNA for the CDR3 is TGCGCCAGTGGTCCCGGGCCCCTCACAGATACGCAGTATTTT. Drawing the rest from reference TRBV5-1 and TRBJ2-3, the complete variable domain is KAGVTQTPRYLIKTRGQQVTLSCSPISGHRSVSWYQQTPGQGLQFLFEYFSETQRNKGNFPGRFSGRQFSNSRSEMNVSTLELGDSALYLCASGPGPLTDTQYFGPGTRLTVL.

The J gene is TRBJ2-4, the V gene TRBV20-1, with D perhaps matching TRBD2 (5 bases). Germline V CDR1 and CDR2: DFQATT, SNEGSKA (reference sequence). V lost 4 bases, J lost 0 bases, and 10 bases lay in between. The CDR3 has 14 residues. CDR3 nucleotides: TGCAGTGCTACGCCCAGCGGAGCCAAAAACATTCAGTACTTC. This translates into CSATPSGAKNIQYF.

The table lists this clonotype with many counts. The chain joins TRBV12-3 or TRBV12-4 to TRBJ1-2; a possible D gene is TRBD1 (5 bases). Deletions cut 5 bases from V and 4 bases from J, with 11 bases between. The CDR3 is 13 amino acids. The CDR3 reads CASSKGLPYGYTF. CDR3 sequence (DNA): TGTGCCAGCAGTAAGGGACTTCCCTATGGCTACACCTTC.